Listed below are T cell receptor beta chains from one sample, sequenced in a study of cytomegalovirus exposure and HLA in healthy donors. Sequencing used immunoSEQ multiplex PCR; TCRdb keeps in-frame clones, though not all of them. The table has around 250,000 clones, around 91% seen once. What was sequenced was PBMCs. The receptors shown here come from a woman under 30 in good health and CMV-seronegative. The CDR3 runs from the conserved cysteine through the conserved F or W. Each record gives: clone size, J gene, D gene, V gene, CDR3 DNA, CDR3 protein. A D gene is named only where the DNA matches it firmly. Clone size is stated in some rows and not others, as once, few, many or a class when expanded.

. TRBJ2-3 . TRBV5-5 TGTGCCAGCAGCTTGCCAGGGGTAGATACGCAGTATTTT CASSLPGVDTQYF
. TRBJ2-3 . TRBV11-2 TGTGCCAGCAGCTTCGCGGGGGCGCAAACTAGCACAGATACGCAGTATTTT CASSFAGAQTSTDTQYF
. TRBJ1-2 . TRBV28 TGTGCCAGCAGTTTATGGGTGGTTACGAGCTATGGCTACACCTTC CASSLWVVTSYGYTF
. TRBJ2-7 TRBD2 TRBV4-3 TGCGCCAGCAGCCAGGTGGGAGGGTCGTACGAGCAGTACTTC CASSQVGGSYEQYF
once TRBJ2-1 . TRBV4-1 TGCGCCAGCAGCCAAGTGAGGGGGAGCTCCTACAATGAGCAGTTCTTC CASSQVRGSSYNEQFF
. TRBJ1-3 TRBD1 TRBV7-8 TGTGCCAGCAGCTTAGTTCAGGGGGCCAGTGGAAACACCATATATTTT CASSLVQGASGNTIYF
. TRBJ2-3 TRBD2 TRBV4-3 TGCGCCAGCAGCCACGTTACTAGCGAGGTCACAGATACGCAGTATTTT CASSHVTSEVTDTQYF
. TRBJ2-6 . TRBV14 TGTGCCAGCAGCCAAGTACGGTCTGGGGCCAACGTCCTGACTTTC CASSQVRSGANVLTF
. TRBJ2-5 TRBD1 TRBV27 TGTGCCAGCAGCAAGACAGGGGGGGGAGAGACCCAGTACTTC CASSKTGGGETQYF
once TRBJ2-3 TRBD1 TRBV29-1 TGCAGCGTTGAAACCCGGGACAGTTCCACAGATACGCAGTATTTT CSVETRDSSTDTQYF
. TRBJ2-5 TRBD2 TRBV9 TGTGCCAGCAGCGTAGGGTCTAGCGGGGGTCAAGAGACCCAGTACTTC CASSVGSSGGQETQYF
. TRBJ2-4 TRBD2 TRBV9 TGTGCCAGCAGTGGGACTAGCGGGGGAGTTAGCATTCAGTACTTC CASSGTSGGVSIQYF
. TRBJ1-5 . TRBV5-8 TGTGCCAGCAGCTTCAGGGGTTCTTGGAGTAGCAATCAGCCCCAGCATTTT CASSFRGSWSSNQPQHF
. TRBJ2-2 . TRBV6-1 TGTGCCAGCAGTGAAGCGGGACTCCAGAACACCGGGGAGCTGTTTTTT CASSEAGLQNTGELFF
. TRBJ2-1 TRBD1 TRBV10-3 TGTGCCATCAGTGTGGGGACAGGGGACAATGAGCAGTTCTTC CAISVGTGDNEQFF
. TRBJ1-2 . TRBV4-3 TGCGCCAGCAGCCCGGACAGCCACTATGGCTACACCTTC CASSPDSHYGYTF
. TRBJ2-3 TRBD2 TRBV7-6 TGTGCCAGCAGCTTACTAGCGGGGAGCACAGATACGCAGTATTTT CASSLLAGSTDTQYF
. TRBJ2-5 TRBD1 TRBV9 TGTGCCAGCAGCGCGACAGGGGGCGGGTGGGAGACCCAGTACTTC CASSATGGGWETQYF
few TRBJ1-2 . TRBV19 TGTGCCAGTACCATATCCACAGGGAGTGGAGTTGGCTACACCTTC CASTISTGSGVGYTF
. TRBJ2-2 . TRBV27 TGTGCCAGCAACGCGGGGGCTCCGAACACCGGGGAGCTGTTTTTT CASNAGAPNTGELFF
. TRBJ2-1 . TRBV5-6 TGTGCCAGCAGCTTCCCCAAGGGGGTGTCCGTGTACAATGAGCAGTTCTTC CASSFPKGVSVYNEQFF
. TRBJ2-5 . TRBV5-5 TGTGCCAGCAGCTCACACCAGGCTGGGGCGGAACACCAGTACTTC CASSSHQAGAEHQYF
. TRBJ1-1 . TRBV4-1 TGCGCCAGCAGCCAAGCTGAGTCTCAGGGCACTGAAGCTTTCTTT CASSQAESQGTEAFF
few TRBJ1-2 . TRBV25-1 TGTGCCAGCAGTGAGGCGGGGAACTATGGCTACACCTTC CASSEAGNYGYTF
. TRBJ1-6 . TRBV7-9 TGTGCCAGCAGCCCCAGGGAGGGGGGGGATTCACCCCTCCACTTT CASSPREGGDSPLHF
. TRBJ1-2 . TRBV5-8 TGTGCCAGCAGCTTGGCCAGTGAGGGAACCTTC CASSLASEGTF
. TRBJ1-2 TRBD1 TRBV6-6 TGTGCCAGCAGGGGGACAGGGTCTGGCTACACCTTC CASRGTGSGYTF
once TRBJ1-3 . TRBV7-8 TGTGCCAGCAGCTTATCAGGGTCCTATGGAAACACCATATATTTT CASSLSGSYGNTIYF